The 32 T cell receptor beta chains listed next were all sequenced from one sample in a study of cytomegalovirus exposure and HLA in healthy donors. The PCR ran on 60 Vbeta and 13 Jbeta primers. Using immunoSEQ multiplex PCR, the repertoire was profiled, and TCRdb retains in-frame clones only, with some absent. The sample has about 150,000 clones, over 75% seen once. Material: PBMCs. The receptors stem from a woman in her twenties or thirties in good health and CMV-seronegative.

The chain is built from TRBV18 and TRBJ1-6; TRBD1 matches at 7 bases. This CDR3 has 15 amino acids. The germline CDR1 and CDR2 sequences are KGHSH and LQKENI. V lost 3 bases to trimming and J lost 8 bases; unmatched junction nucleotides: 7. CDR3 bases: TGTGCCAGCTCACCGAACAGGGGCCCGCATTCACCCCTCCACTTT. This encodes CASSPNRGPHSPLHF.

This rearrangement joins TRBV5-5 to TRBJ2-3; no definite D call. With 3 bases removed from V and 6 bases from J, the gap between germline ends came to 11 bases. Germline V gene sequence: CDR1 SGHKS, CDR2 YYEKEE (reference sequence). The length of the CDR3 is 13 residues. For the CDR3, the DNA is TGTGCCAGCAGCTCACGAGGTAGTGATACGCAGTATTTT. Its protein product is CASSSRGSDTQYF.

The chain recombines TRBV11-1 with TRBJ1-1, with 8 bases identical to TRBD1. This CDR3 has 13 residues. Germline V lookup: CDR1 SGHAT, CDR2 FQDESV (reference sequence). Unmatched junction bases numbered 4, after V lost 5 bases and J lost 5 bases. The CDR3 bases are TGTGCCAGCAGCGCGAACAGGGGGACTGAAGCTTTCTTT. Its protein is CASSANRGTEAFF.

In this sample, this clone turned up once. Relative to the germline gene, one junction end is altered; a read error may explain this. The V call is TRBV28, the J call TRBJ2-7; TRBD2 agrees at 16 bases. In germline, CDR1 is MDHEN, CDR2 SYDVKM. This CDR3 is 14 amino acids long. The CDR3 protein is CASSLWGLAGGLQF. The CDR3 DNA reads TGTGCCAGCAGTTTATGGGGACTAGCGGGAGGGCTACAGTTT.

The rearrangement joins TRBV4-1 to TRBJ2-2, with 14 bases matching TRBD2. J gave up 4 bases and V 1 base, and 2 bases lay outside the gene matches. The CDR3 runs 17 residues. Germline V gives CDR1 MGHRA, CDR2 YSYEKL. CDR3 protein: CASSQVGTSGSTGELFF. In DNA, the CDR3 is TGCGCCAGCAGCCAAGTGGGGACTAGCGGGAGCACCGGGGAGCTGTTTTTT.

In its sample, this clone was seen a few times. This CDR3 reads CASRTQGRAEAFF. Here the CDR3 DNA reads TGTGCCAGCAGGACACAGGGACGGGCTGAAGCTTTCTTT. The chain combines TRBV2 with TRBJ1-1, with D perhaps matching TRBD1 (6 bases). The CDR3 contains 13 residues. Trimming removed 6 bases at V and 6 bases at J, with 14 bases between. In germline, CDR1 is SNHLY, CDR2 FYNNEI.

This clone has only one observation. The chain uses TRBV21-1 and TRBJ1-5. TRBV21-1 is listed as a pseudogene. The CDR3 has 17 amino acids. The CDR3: CASSKWKVRGSNQPQHF. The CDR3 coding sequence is TGTGCCAGCAGCAAATGGAAGGTCCGAGGAAGCAATCAGCCCCAGCATTTT.

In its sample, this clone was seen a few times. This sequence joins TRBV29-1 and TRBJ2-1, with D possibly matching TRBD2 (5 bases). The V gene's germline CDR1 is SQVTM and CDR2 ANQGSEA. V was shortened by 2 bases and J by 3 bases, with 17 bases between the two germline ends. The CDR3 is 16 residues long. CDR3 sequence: CSVERRVRWDYNEQFF. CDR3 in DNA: TGCAGCGTTGAAAGGCGGGTGAGGTGGGACTACAATGAGCAGTTCTTC.

The CDR3 reads CASSLGGLRDRGNEQYF. The CDR3 DNA follows: TGTGCCAGCAGCTTAGGAGGACTCCGAGACAGGGGAAACGAGCAGTACTTC. This chain links TRBV7-2 with TRBJ2-7; 8 positions match TRBD1. The CDR3 is made up of 17 amino acids. The germline V gene has CDR1 SGHTA and CDR2 FQGNSA. V trimming: 1 base; J trimming: 5 bases; junction bases outside the gene matches: 13.

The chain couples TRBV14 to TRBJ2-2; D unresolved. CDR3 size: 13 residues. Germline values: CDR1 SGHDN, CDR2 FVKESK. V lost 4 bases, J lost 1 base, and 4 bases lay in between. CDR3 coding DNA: TGTGCCAGCAGCCCCGTGAACACCGGGGAGCTGTTTTTT. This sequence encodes CASSPVNTGELFF.

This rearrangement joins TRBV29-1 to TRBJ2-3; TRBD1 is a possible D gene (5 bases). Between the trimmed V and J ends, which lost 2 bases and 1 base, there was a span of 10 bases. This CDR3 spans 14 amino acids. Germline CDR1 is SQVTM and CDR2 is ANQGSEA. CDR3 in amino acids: CSVELGQGTDTQYF. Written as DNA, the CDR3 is TGCAGCGTTGAACTGGGGCAGGGCACAGATACGCAGTATTTT.

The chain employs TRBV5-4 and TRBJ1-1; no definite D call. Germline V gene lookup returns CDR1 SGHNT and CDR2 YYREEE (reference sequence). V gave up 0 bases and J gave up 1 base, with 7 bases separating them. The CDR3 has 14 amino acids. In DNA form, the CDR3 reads TGTGCCAGCAGCTTGGTTTTAGAGAACACTGAAGCTTTCTTT. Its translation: CASSLVLENTEAFF.

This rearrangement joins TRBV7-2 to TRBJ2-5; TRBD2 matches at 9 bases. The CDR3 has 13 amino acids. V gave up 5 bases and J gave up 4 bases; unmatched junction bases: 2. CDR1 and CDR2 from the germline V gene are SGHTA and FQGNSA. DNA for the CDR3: TGTGCCAGCAGCACACTAGCGGGAGAGACCCAGTACTTC. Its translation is CASSTLAGETQYF.

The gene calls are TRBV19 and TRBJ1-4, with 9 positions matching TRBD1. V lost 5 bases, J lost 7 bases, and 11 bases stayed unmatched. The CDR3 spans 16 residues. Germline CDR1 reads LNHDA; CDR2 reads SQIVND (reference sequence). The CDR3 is CASSPSTGTGFEKLFF. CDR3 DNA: TGTGCCAGTAGTCCTTCAACCGGGACAGGGTTTGAAAAACTGTTTTTT.

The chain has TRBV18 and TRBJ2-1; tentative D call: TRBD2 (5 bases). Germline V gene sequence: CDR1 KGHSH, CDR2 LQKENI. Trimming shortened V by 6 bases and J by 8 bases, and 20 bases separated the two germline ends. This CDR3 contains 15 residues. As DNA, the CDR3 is TGTGCCAGCTCGCCGGGCTACGGAGCCGGGGATGAGCAGTTCTTC. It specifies CASSPGYGAGDEQFF.

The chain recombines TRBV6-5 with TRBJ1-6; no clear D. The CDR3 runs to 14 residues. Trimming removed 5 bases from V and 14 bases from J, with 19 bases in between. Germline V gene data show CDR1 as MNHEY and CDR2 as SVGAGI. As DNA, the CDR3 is TGTGCCAGCAGTCCCGAATCCCGACTGTACACCCTCCACTTT. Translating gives CASSPESRLYTLHF.

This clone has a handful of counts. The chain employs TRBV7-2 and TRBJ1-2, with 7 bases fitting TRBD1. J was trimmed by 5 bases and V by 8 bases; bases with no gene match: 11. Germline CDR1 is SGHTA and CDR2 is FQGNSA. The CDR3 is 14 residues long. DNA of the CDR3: TGTGCCAGCGCGGCGACAGGGACAGTTTATGGCTACACCTTC. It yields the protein CASAATGTVYGYTF. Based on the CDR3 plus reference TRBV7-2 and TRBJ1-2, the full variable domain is GAGVSQSPSNKVTEKGKDVELRCDPISGHTALYWYRQSLGQGLEFLIYFQGNSAPDKSGLPSDRFSAERTGGSVSTLTIQRTQQEDSAVYLCASAATGTVYGYTFGSGTRLTVV.

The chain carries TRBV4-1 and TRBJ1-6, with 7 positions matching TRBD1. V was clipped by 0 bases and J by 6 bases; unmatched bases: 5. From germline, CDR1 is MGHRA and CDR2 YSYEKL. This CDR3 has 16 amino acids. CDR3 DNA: TGCGCCAGCAGCCAAGAGAGGGGGCTGGGTAATTCACCCCTCCACTTT. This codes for CASSQERGLGNSPLHF.

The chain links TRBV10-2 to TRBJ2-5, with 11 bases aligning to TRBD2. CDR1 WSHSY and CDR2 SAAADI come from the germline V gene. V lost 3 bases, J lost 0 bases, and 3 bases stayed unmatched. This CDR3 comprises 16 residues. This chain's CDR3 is CASSDPGLADQETQYF. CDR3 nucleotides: TGCGCCAGCAGTGACCCGGGACTAGCGGACCAAGAGACCCAGTACTTC.

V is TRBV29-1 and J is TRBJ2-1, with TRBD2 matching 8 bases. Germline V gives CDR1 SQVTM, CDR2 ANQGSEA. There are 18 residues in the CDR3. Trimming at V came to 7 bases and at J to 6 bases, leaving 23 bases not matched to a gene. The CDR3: CSALGGTVIAGRFNEQFF. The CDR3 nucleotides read TGCAGCGCCCTCGGGGGGACGGTAATAGCGGGACGTTTCAATGAGCAGTTCTTC.

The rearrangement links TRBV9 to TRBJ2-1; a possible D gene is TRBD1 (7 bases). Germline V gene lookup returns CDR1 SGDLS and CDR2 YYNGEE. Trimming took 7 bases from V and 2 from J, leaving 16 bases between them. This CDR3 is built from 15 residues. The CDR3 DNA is TGTGCCAGCTCGCCGCAGGGGGGTCCCTACAATGAGCAGTTCTTC. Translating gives CASSPQGGPYNEQFF.

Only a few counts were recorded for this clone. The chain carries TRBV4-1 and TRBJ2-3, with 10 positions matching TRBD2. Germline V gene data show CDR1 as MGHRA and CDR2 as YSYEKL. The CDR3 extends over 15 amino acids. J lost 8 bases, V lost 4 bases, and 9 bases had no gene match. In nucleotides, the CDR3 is TGCGCCAGCAGCCGAACTCCAGCGGGGGGGCCTACGCAGTATTTT. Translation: CASSRTPAGGPTQYF.

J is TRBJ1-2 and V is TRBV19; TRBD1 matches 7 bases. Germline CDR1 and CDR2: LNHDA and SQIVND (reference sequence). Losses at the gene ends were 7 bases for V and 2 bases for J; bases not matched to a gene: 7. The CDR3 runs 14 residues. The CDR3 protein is CASIPGTANYGYTF. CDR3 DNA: TGTGCCAGTATACCCGGGACAGCGAACTATGGCTACACCTTC.

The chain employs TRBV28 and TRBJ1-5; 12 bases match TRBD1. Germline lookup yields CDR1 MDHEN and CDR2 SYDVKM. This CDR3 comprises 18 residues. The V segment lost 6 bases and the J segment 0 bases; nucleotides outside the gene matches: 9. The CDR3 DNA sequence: TGTGCCAGCAGCAAGCCGGGACAGGGGGCTTATAGCAATCAGCCCCAGCATTTT. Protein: CASSKPGQGAYSNQPQHF. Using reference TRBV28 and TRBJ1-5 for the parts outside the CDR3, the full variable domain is DVKVTQSSRYLVKRTGEKVFLECVQDMDHENMFWYRQDPGLGLRLIYFSYDVKMKEKGDIPEGYSVSREKKERFSLILESASTNQTSMYLCASSKPGQGAYSNQPQHFGDGTRLSIL.

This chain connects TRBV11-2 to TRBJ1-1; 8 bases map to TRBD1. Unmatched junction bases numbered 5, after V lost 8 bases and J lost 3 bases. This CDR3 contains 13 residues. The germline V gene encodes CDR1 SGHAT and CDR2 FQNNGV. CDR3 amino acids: CASRQGIYTEAFF. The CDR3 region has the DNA TGTGCCAGCCGACAGGGGATCTACACTGAAGCTTTCTTT.

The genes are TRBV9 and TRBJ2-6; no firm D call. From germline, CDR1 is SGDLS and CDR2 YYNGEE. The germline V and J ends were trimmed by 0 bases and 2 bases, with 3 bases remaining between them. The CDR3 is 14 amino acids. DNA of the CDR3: TGTGCCAGCAGCGTAGATACTGGGGCCAACGTCCTGACTTTC. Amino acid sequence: CASSVDTGANVLTF.

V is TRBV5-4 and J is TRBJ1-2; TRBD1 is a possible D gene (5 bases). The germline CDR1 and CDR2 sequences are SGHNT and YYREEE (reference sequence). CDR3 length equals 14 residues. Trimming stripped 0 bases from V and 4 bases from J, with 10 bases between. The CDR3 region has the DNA TGTGCCAGCAGCTTGGCTCCCAGGGTCTATGGCTACACCTTC. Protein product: CASSLAPRVYGYTF. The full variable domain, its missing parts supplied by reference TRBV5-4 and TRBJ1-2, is ETGVTQSPTHLIKTRGQQVTLRCSSQSGHNTVSWYQQALGQGPQFIFQYYREEENGRGNFPPRFSGLQFPNYSSELNVNALELDDSALYLCASSLAPRVYGYTFGSGTRLTVV.

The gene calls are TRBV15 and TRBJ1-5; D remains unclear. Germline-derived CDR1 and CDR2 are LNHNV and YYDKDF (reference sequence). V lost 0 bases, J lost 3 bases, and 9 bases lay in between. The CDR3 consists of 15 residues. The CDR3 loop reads CATSRDGQVNQPQHF. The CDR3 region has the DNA TGTGCCACCAGCAGAGATGGGCAGGTCAATCAGCCCCAGCATTTT.

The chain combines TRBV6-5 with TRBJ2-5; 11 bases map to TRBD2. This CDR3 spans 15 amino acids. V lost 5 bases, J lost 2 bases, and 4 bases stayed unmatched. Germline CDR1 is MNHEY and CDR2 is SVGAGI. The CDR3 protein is CASSISGGAQETQYF. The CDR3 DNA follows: TGTGCCAGCAGTATTAGCGGGGGGGCGCAAGAGACCCAGTACTTC.

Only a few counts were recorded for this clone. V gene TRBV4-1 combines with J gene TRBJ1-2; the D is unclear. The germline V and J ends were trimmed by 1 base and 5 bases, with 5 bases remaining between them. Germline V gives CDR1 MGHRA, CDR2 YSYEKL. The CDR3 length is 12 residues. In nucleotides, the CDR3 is TGCGCCAGCAGCCAAGTCAATTATGGCTACACCTTC. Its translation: CASSQVNYGYTF.

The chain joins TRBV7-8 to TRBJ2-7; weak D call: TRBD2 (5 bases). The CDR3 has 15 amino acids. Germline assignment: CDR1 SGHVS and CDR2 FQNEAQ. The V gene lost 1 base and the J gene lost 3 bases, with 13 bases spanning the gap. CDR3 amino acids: CASSLEQGSGYEQYF. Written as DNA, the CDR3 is TGTGCCAGCAGCTTAGAACAAGGGAGCGGCTACGAGCAGTACTTC.

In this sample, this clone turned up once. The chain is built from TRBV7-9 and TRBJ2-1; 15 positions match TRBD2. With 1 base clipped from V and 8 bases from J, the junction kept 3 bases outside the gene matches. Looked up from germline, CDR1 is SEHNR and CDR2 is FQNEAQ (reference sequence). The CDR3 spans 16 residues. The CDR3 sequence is CASSLGTSGGAHEQFF. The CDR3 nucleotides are TGTGCCAGCAGCTTAGGGACTAGCGGGGGGGCGCATGAGCAGTTCTTC.